This T cell receptor (beta chain) was found in a study of read filtering for tumor transcriptome and immune sequencing. Germline V gene data show CDR1 as SGDLS and CDR2 as YYNGEE. V trimming: 0 bases; J trimming: 7 bases; junction bases outside the gene matches: 6. This CDR3 contains 16 residues. Broader study findings: This fraction held mixed bone marrow immune cells after CD138-negative sorting.

At the time of active disease, bone marrow was collected from every patient. At least ten counts were recorded for this clonotype. Antigen specificity is unknown. This library used approximately 390 ng RNA and molecular barcoded adaptors spanning alpha/delta and beta/gamma chains. TCRdb analysed the reads with MiXCR anew, one entry per CDR3 protein. The data show around 130,000 distinct CDR3 sequences, 13% seen once. The chain is built from TRBV9 and TRBJ2-2; 10 bases align to TRBD2. The origin of this receptor is a donor at least 40 years old with multiple myeloma. The sequencing sample was made of a population of CD138-negative cells sorted from bone marrow. The CDR3 nucleotides are TGTGCCAGCAGCGTAGCTGGACTAGCGGAAGACGGGGAGCTGTTTTTT. Protein: CASSVAGLAEDGELFF.